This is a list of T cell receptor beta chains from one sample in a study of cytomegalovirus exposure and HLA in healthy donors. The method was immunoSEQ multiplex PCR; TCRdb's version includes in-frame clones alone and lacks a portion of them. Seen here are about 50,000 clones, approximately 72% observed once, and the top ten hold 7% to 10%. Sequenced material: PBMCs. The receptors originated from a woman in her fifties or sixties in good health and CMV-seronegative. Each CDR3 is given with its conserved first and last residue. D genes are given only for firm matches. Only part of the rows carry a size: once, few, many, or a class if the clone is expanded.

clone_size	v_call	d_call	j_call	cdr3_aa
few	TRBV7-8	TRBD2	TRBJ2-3	CASSFLAGEGDTQYF
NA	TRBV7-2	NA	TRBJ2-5	CASSPGKAETQYF
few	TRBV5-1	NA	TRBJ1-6	CASSLGWREGTHSPLHF
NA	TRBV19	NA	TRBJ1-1	CASSIRRGGTEAFF
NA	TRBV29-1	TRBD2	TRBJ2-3	CSVDGAREEMASGSFADTQYF
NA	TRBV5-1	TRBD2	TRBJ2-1	CASSAGGPNNEQFF
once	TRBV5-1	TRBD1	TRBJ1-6	CASSSDRTVAPLHF
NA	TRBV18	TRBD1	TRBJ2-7	CASSPGQGPEQYF
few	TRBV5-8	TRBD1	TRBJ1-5	CASSFLSSARGRDQPQHF
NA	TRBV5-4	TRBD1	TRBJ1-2	CASSSGGQTLYGYTF
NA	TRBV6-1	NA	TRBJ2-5	CASRLQETQYF
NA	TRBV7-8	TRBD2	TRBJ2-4	CASSVGGGAKNIQYF
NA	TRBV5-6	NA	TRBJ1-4	CASSRGVNEKLFF
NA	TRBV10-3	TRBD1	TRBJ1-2	CAISGDRVYGYTF
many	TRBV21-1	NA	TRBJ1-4	CASSYNGDCDEKLFF